This TCR beta chain was captured in a study of esophageal squamous cell carcinoma under preoperative chemotherapy. Study details: Samples included peripheral blood T cells as well as tumor-infiltrating lymphocytes. Study results and limitations: Post-treatment tumor-infiltrating lymphocytes appeared partly derived from peripheral T cells migrating into the tumor. After chemotherapy, TCR diversity rose significantly in peripheral T cells but not in tumor-infiltrating lymphocytes.

Time point described: after preoperative PTX-NDP chemotherapy. Patients received paclitaxel-nedaplatin as preoperative chemotherapy before surgery. Germline CDR1 reads SEHNR; CDR2 reads FQNEAQ (reference sequence). There are 14 residues in the CDR3. Worth noting for this clonotype: No antigen is known for it.

MiXCR was run by TCRdb on the PCR reads, yielding one entry per CDR3 protein. The table lists around 19,000 distinct CDR3 sequences, more than 45% of them singletons. The chain joins TRBV7-9 to TRBJ2-4; 9 nucleotides agree with TRBD2. The sequence was obtained from a human donor with esophageal squamous cell carcinoma. The donor label of this sample is uncertain. The sample was acquired from a patient given preoperative chemotherapy. CDR3: CAGSGGRAKEIQYF. The CDR3 DNA reads TGTGCGGGCAGCGGGGGGCGTGCCAAAGAGATTCAGTACTTC.